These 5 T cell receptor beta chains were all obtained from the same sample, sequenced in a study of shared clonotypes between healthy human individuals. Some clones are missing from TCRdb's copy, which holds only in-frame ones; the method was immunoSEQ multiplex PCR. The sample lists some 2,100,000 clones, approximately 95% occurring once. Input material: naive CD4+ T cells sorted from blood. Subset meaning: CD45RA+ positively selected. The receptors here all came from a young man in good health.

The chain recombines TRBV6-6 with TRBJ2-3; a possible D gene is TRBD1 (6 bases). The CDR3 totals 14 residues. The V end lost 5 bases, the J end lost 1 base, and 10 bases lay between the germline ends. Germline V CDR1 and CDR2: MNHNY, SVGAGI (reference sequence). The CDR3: CASSLPGGTDTQYF. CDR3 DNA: TGTGCCAGCAGTCTACCAGGGGGCACAGATACGCAGTATTTT.

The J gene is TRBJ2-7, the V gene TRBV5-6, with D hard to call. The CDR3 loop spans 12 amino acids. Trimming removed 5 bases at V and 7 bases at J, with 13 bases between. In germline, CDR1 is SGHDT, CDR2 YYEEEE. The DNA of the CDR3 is TGTGCCAGCAGTCCCGGGTCGCGTGAGCAGTACTTC. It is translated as CASSPGSREQYF.

The CDR3 region has the DNA TGTGCCAGCAGCTACGGGCAAATCGCTGGGGAGCTGTTTTTT. Translating gives CASSYGQIAGELFF. V gene TRBV5-4 combines with J gene TRBJ2-2; D ambiguous. Germline CDR1 reads SGHNT; CDR2 reads YYREEE (reference sequence). The germline V and J ends were trimmed by 3 bases and 8 bases, with 14 bases remaining between them. CDR3 length: 14 residues.

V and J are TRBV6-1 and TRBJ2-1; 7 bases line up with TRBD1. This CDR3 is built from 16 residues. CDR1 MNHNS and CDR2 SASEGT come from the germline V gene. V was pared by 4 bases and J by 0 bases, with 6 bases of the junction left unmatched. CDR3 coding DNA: TGTGCCAGCAGTGGGGACAGTCGAAGCTCCTACAATGAGCAGTTCTTC. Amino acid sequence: CASSGDSRSSYNEQFF.

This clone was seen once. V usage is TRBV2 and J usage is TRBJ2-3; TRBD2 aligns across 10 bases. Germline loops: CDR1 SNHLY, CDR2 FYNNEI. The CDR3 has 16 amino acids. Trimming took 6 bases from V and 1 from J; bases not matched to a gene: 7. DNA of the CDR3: TGTGCCAGCAGCCCGCCTAGCGGGGGAGGCACAGATACGCAGTATTTT. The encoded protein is CASSPPSGGGTDTQYF.